This T cell receptor (beta chain) was found in a study of T cell responses to AZD1222 COVID-19 vaccine. Overall study findings and caveats: Repertoires were obtained only post-peak T cell response. Researchers report vaccine-associated CD4 TCRs spanning spike, with dominance at 160-218 and 743-854. Increased Spike-specific TCR breadth and depth were observed after two AZD1222 doses. The donor group comprised mostly white British people and more females; the analysis possibly underestimated clonal diversity.

As regards this clone: The antigen remains undetermined.

The CDR3 has 15 residues. V was trimmed by 1 base and J by 5 bases, leaving 14 bases between them. Per germline, CDR1 ENHRY and CDR2 SYGVKD. The table came from immunoSEQ multiplex PCR; TCRdb's copy has only in-frame clones and leaves some out. The sample holds over 110,000 clones, 90% seen once. This clonotype was obtained from an adult who received the AZD1222 COVID-19 vaccine. The sequencing here drew on peripheral blood, taken 28 days after the second AZD1222 dose. This chain uses TRBV10-3 with TRBJ1-1, with D possibly being TRBD1 (5 bases). The CDR3 DNA is TGTGCCATCAGTGAGTTGGACCTCGGGGGGACTGAAGCTTTCTTT. It translates to CAISELDLGGTEAFF.